This T cell receptor beta chain was sequenced during a study of blood T cells in healthy people across ages. Combining a sample-barcoded 5' primer with a J-beta primer mix, a second PCR ran for roughly 7 to 11 cycles. The template-switch adaptor was a 5' adaptor with 12 random nucleotides. It tagged each cDNA molecule. Each CDR3 protein gets one entry after TCRdb re-called the 5' RACE reads with MiXCR. Found here are more than 750,000 distinct CDR3 sequences, 29% of them singletons; the top ten hold approximately 10%. V trimming: 5 bases; J trimming: 0 bases; junction bases outside the gene matches: 7. The CDR3 has 17 amino acids. The germline CDR1 and CDR2 sequences are MNHNS and SASEGT. In its sample, this clonotype was seen a few times. The same sample was also used in a study of T cells of mothers and their children.

The chain couples TRBV6-1 to TRBJ1-6; 7 nucleotides agree with TRBD1. This clonotype originated in a middle-aged woman in good health. Sequencing was carried out using blood. The CDR3 region is CASSTMGDSSYNSPLHF. CDR3 nucleotides: TGTGCCAGCAGTACCATGGGGGACAGCTCCTATAATTCACCCCTCCACTTT.